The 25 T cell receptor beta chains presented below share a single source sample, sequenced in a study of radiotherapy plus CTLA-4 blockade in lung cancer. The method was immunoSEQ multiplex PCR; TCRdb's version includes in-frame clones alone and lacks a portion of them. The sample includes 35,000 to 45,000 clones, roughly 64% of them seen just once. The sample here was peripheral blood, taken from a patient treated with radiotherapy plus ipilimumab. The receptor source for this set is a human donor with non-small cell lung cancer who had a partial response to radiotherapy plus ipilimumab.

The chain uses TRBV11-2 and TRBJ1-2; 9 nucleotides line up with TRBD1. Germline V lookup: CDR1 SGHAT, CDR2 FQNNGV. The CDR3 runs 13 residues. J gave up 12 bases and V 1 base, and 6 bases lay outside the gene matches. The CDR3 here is CASSLVSWTGDTF. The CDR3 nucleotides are TGTGCCAGCAGCTTAGTATCCTGGACAGGGGACACCTTC.

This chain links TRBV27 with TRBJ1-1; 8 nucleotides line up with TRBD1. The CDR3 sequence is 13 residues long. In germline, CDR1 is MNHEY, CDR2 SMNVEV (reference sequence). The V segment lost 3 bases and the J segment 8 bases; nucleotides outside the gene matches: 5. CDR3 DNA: TGTGCCAGCAGTTTTCTTGGACAGGGAGAAGCTTTCTTT. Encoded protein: CASSFLGQGEAFF.

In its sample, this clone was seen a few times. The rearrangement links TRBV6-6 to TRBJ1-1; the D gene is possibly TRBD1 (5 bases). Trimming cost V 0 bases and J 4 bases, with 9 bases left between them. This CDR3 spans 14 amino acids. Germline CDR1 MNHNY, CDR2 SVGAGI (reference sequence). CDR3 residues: CASSYSQGGTEAFF. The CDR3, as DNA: TGTGCCAGCAGTTACTCGCAGGGTGGCACTGAAGCTTTCTTT.

The CDR3 region has the DNA TGTGCCAGCACTCCCGGGGGGCTTTACAATGAGCAGTTCTTC. It translates to CASTPGGLYNEQFF. This sequence joins TRBV27 and TRBJ2-1; a possible D gene is TRBD2 (7 bases). From germline, CDR1 is MNHEY and CDR2 SMNVEV (reference sequence). V was clipped by 7 bases and J by 4 bases, with 14 bases between them. The CDR3 totals 14 residues.

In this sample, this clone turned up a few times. CDR3 amino acids: CASSLEGPTDTQYF. The CDR3 coding sequence is TGCGCCAGCAGCTTGGAGGGGCCCACAGATACGCAGTATTTT. The chain joins TRBV5-1 to TRBJ2-3; a possible D gene is TRBD1 (5 bases). Trimming cost V 0 bases and J 2 bases, with 7 bases left between them. Germline V gene data show CDR1 as SGHRS and CDR2 as YFSETQ. This CDR3 spans 14 amino acids.

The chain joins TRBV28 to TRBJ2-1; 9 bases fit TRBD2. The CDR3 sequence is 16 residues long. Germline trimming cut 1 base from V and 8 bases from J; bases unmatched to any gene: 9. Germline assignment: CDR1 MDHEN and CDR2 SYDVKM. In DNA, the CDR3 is TGTGCCAGCAGTTTATCCGGCGGGGGGGCCCTTTATGAGCAGTTCTTC. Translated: CASSLSGGGALYEQFF. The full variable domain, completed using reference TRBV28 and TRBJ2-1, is DVKVTQSSRYLVKRTGEKVFLECVQDMDHENMFWYRQDPGLGLRLIYFSYDVKMKEKGDIPEGYSVSREKKERFSLILESASTNQTSMYLCASSLSGGGALYEQFFGPGTRLTVL.

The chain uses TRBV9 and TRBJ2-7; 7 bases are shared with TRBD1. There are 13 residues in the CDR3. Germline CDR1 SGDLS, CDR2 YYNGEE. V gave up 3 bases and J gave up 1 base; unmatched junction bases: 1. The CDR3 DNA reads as TGTGCCAGCAGCGACAGGGGATCCTACGAGCAGTACTTC. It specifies CASSDRGSYEQYF. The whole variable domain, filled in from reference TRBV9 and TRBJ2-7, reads DSGVTQTPKHLITATGQRVTLRCSPRSGDLSVYWYQQSLDQGLQFLIQYYNGEERAKGNILERFSAQQFPDLHSELNLSSLELGDSALYFCASSDRGSYEQYFGPGTRLTVT.

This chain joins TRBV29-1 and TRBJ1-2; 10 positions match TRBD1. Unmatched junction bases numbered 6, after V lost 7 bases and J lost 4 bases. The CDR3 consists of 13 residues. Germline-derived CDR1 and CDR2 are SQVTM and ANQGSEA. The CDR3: CSANGQGGYGYTF. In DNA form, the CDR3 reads TGCAGCGCTAATGGACAGGGGGGCTATGGCTACACCTTC.

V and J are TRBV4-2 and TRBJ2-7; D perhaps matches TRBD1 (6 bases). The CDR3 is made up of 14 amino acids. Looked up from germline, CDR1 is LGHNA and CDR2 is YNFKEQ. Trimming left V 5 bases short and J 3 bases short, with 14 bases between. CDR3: CASSTRTGNYEQYF. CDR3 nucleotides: TGTGCCAGCAGCACCAGAACAGGGAACTACGAGCAGTACTTC.

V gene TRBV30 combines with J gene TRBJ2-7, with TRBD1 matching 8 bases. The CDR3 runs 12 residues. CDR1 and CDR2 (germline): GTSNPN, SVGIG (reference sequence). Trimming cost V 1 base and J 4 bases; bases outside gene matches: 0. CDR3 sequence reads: CAWSGTGYEQYF. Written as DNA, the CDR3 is TGTGCCTGGAGTGGGACAGGGTACGAGCAGTACTTC.

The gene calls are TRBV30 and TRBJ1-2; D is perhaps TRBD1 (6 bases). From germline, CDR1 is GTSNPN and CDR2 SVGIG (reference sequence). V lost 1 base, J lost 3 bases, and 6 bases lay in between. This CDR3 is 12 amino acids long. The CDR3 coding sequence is TGTGCCTGGAGTGGGACAGACTATGGCTACACCTTC. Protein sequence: CAWSGTDYGYTF.

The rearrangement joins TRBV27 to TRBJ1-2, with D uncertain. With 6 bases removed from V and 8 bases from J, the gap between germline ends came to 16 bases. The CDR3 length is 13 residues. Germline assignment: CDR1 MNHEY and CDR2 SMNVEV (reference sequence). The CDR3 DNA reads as TGTGCCAGCAGAGGGCCGGCAAAGCGGGGCTACACCTTC. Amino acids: CASRGPAKRGYTF.

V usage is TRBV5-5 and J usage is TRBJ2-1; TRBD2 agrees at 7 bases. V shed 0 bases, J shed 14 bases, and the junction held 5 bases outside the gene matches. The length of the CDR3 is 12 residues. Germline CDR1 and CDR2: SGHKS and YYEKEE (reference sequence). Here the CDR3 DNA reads TGTGCCAGCAGCTTGGATGGCGGGGGAGAGTTCTTC. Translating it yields CASSLDGGGEFF. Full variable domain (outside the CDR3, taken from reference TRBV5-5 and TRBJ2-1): DAGVTQSPTHLIKTRGQQVTLRCSPISGHKSVSWYQQVLGQGPQFIFQYYEKEERGRGNFPDRFSARQFPNYSSELNVNALLLGDSALYLCASSLDGGGEFFGPGTRLTVL.

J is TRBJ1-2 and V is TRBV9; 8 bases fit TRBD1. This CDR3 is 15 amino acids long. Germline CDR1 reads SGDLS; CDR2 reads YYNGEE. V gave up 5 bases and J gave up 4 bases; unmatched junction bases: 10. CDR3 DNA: TGTGCCAGCAGTGCTGGCCAGGACAGGGTCTATGGCTACACCTTC. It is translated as CASSAGQDRVYGYTF.

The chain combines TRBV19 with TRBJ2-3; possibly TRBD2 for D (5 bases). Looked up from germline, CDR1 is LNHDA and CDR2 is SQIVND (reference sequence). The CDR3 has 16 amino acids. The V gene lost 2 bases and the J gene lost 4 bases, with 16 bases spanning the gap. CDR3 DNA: TGTGCCAGTAGTATACGCCCGGGAAGTGGGTCAGATACGCAGTATTTT. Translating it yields CASSIRPGSGSDTQYF.

Written as DNA, the CDR3 is TGTGCCAGCAGCGACAGGGGCGGCTACACCTTC. Residues: CASSDRGGYTF. The gene calls are TRBV11-2 and TRBJ1-2, with TRBD1 matching over 8 bases. The CDR3 length is 11 residues. Germline V gives CDR1 SGHAT, CDR2 FQNNGV. Trimming cost V 5 bases and J 8 bases; bases outside gene matches: 1.

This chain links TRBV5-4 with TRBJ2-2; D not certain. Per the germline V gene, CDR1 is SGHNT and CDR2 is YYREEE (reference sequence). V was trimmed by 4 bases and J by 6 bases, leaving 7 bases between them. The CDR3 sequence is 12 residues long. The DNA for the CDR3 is TGTGCCAGCAGCCCCCGTGCCGGGGAGCTGTTTTTT. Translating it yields CASSPRAGELFF.

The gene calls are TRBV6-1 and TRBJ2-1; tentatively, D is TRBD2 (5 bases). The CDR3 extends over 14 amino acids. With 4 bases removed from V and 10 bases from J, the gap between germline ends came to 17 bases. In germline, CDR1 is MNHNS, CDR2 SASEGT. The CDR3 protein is CASSGRTGTLEQFF. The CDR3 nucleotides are TGTGCCAGCAGTGGACGGACTGGCACACTGGAGCAGTTCTTC.

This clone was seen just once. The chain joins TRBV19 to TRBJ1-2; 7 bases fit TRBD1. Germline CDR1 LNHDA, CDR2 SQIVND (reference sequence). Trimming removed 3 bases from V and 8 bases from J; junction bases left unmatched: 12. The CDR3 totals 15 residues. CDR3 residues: CASSITGVVTKGYTF. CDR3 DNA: TGTGCCAGTAGTATTACAGGGGTAGTCACGAAGGGCTACACCTTC.

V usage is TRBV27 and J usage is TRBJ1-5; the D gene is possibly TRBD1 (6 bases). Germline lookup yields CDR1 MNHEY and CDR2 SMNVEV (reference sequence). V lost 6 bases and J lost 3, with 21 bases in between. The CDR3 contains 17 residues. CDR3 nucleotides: TGTGCCAGCAGACTAGGGGGAATCAATAGCGACAATCAGCCCCAGCATTTT. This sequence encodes CASRLGGINSDNQPQHF.

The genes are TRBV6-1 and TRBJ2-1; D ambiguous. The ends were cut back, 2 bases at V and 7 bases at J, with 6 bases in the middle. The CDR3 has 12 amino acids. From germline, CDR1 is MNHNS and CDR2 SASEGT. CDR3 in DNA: TGTGCCAGCAGTGAACCAGTGAATGAGCAGTTCTTC. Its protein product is CASSEPVNEQFF.

As DNA, the CDR3 is TGTGCCAGCAGCAAGACGGCCTCGGGGGACGGGGAGCTGTTTTTT. Protein sequence: CASSKTASGDGELFF. The chain is built from TRBV6-1 and TRBJ2-2; D might be TRBD2 (6 bases). The V end was cut by 6 bases, the J end by 7 bases, with 18 bases between. This CDR3 has 15 residues. The germline CDR1 and CDR2 sequences are MNHNS and SASEGT.

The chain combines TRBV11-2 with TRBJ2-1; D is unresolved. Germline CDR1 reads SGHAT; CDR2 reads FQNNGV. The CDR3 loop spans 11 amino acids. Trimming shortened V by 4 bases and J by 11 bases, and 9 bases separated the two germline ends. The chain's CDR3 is CASSSVVKQFF. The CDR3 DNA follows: TGTGCCAGCAGCTCCGTAGTTAAGCAGTTCTTC.

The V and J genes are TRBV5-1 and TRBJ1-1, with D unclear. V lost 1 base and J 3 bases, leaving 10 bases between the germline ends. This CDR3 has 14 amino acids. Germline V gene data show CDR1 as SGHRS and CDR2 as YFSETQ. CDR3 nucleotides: TGCGCCAGCAGCTTGCAACCCTCGGACACTGAAGCTTTCTTT. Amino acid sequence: CASSLQPSDTEAFF.

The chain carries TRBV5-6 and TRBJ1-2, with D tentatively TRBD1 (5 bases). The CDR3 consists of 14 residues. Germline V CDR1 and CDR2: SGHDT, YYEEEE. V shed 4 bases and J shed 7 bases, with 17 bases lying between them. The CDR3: CASSPFGGGVGYTF. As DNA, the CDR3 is TGTGCCAGCAGCCCGTTCGGGGGTGGGGTTGGCTACACCTTC.